The text below deals with one T cell receptor beta chain. TCRdb re-called the 5' RACE reads and catalogs CDR3 proteins one per entry, DNA excluded. In total, the table holds about 460,000 distinct CDR3 sequences. The data derive from a study of T cells expressing NK-cell markers. Sequencing was carried out using blood T cells: a sorted CD56 or NKG2C T cell subset, CD4+ or CD8+ T cells, or bulk PBMC T cells (not recorded which). The clonotype was recovered from a woman in her forties or fifties in good health.

The CDR3 region is CASSSPGLGINEQFF. This chain joins TRBV7-8 and TRBJ2-1; TCRdb picks TRBD2, but there is no DNA to check that call. The V gene's germline CDR1 is SGHVS and CDR2 FQNEAQ. The CDR3 totals 15 residues.